The 20 T cell receptor beta chains below were found in one sample sequenced in a study of cytomegalovirus exposure and HLA in healthy donors. Researchers ran the PCR with 60 Vbeta and 13 Jbeta primers. The method was immunoSEQ multiplex PCR; TCRdb's version includes in-frame clones alone and lacks a portion of them. The table records some 130,000 clones, 75% to 85% of them present only once. The specimen was PBMCs. The receptor set was obtained from a woman aged 35 to 49 in good health and CMV-seropositive.

The CDR3 coding sequence is TGCAGCGTTCAAGGGACAGGGGTCTACAATGAGCAGTTCTTC. It is translated as CSVQGTGVYNEQFF. The chain employs TRBV29-1 and TRBJ2-1; 10 nucleotides line up with TRBD1. The CDR3 has 14 amino acids. V gave up 5 bases and J gave up 3 bases; unmatched junction bases: 4. Per germline, CDR1 SQVTM and CDR2 ANQGSEA.

This clone was seen a single time. The V and J genes are TRBV7-9 and TRBJ2-3, with unresolved D. Germline values: CDR1 SEHNR, CDR2 FQNEAQ (reference sequence). V was cut by 3 bases and J by 4 bases, with 5 bases left in between. The CDR3 length is 12 residues. In DNA form, the CDR3 reads TGTGCCAGCAGCTTGCTAGCAGATACGCAGTATTTT. The encoded protein is CASSLLADTQYF.

This clone was detected a few times. J is TRBJ1-2 and V is TRBV29-1, with 9 nucleotides matching TRBD1. Germline loops: CDR1 SQVTM, CDR2 ANQGSEA. V lost 7 bases and J lost 7; bases outside the gene matches: 10. This CDR3 has 13 residues. The DNA for the CDR3 is TGCAGCGCCGCCCCCGGGACAGGGCTTGGCTACACCTTC. It is translated as CSAAPGTGLGYTF.

This clone was detected a few times. The rearrangement uses TRBV28 and TRBJ1-2; 7 nucleotides align to TRBD1. Germline assignment: CDR1 MDHEN and CDR2 SYDVKM. This CDR3 is built from 14 residues. The trim removed 6 bases at V and 3 bases at J, leaving 7 bases unmatched. The CDR3 loop is CASSSGQRDYGYTF. The CDR3 DNA reads as TGTGCCAGCAGCTCGGGACAGCGGGACTATGGCTACACCTTC.

V usage is TRBV29-1 and J usage is TRBJ2-7; TRBD2 aligns across 8 bases. Germline-derived CDR1 and CDR2 are SQVTM and ANQGSEA. V was pared by 7 bases and J by 6 bases, with 14 bases of the junction left unmatched. This CDR3 spans 14 amino acids. The CDR3 nucleotides read TGCAGCGATACGGGAGGGCTAGGGGTTGTCGAGCAGTACTTC. Protein sequence: CSDTGGLGVVEQYF.

This sequence joins TRBV6-5 and TRBJ1-2; D uncertain. Germline V gives CDR1 MNHEY, CDR2 SVGAGI. Trimming removed 2 bases from V and 8 bases from J, with 12 bases in between. The CDR3 is made up of 13 amino acids. CDR3 coding DNA: TGTGCCAGCAGTTACCGGAAAACGAGGGGCTACACCTTC. Its translation is CASSYRKTRGYTF.

This clone was recorded once. V and J are TRBV10-3 and TRBJ1-2, with a weak D call TRBD1 (6 bases). There are 13 residues in the CDR3. V shed 10 bases and J shed 4 bases, with 16 bases lying between them. Per germline, CDR1 ENHRY and CDR2 SYGVKD. The CDR3 coding sequence is TGTGCCAACAGACAGGAAACTATCTATGGCTACACCTTC. Its protein is CANRQETIYGYTF.

V and J are TRBV6-1 and TRBJ1-4, with D possibly matching TRBD1 (6 bases). This CDR3 has 15 amino acids. V lost 6 bases and J lost 7, with 18 bases in between. Per the germline V gene, CDR1 is MNHNS and CDR2 is SASEGT. CDR3 in DNA: TGTGCCAGCAGCGTCGAGACAGGATGGGGTGAAAAACTGTTTTTT. Residues: CASSVETGWGEKLFF.

J is TRBJ2-7 and V is TRBV27; 9 bases match TRBD1. The CDR3 loop spans 14 amino acids. V dropped 6 bases and J dropped 3; count of bases not matched to a gene: 6. The germline gives CDR1 MNHEY, CDR2 SMNVEV (reference sequence). The CDR3 DNA reads as TGTGCCAGCAGGCTAACGGGACAGGGCTACGAGCAGTACTTC. It specifies CASRLTGQGYEQYF.

This sequence joins TRBV28 and TRBJ2-3; 10 bases are shared with TRBD1. Germline assignment: CDR1 MDHEN and CDR2 SYDVKM. Trimming removed 4 bases from V and 4 bases from J; junction bases left unmatched: 5. The CDR3 consists of 15 residues. This CDR3 reads CASSSPGQGPDTQYF. CDR3 DNA: TGTGCCAGCAGTTCCCCGGGACAGGGGCCAGATACGCAGTATTTT.

The gene calls are TRBV6-4 and TRBJ1-4, with D possibly TRBD1 on 6 matching bases. Trimming removed 4 bases from V and 14 bases from J, with 20 bases in between. This CDR3 has 14 residues. Germline CDR1 and CDR2: MRHNA and SNTAGT. Here the CDR3 reads CASSGPGGGWLLFF. CDR3 bases: TGTGCCAGCAGTGGCCCGGGGGGGGGCTGGTTGCTGTTTTTT.

This chain joins TRBV1 and TRBJ2-7; the table's TRBD1 call for D was not verified on the DNA. TRBV1 is noted as a pseudogene. The CDR3 has 15 amino acids. In DNA form, the CDR3 reads TGCACCAGCAGCCAACCGGGACAGGGGGCTTGCAAGCAGTACTTC. It encodes CTSSQPGQGACKQYF.

The rearrangement joins TRBV7-6 to TRBJ2-2; unclear D gene. The germline V gene encodes CDR1 SGHVS and CDR2 FNYEAQ. This CDR3 is built from 14 residues. Trimming pared 5 bases from V and 7 bases from J, leaving 14 bases between. The CDR3 DNA sequence: TGTGCCAGCAGCCTGACTGAGACGGGCGGGGAGCTGTTTTTT. Translated, it gives CASSLTETGGELFF.

This chain uses TRBV19 with TRBJ2-3; D is possibly TRBD1 (5 bases). The CDR3 totals 15 residues. Germline assignment: CDR1 LNHDA and CDR2 SQIVND (reference sequence). The ends were cut back, 6 bases at V and 3 bases at J, with 16 bases in the middle. The CDR3 nucleotides read TGTGCCAGTAGGCCATCAGCAGGGTTTACAGATACGCAGTATTTT. It specifies CASRPSAGFTDTQYF.

CDR3 in amino acids: CAWGPPLRGSSEKLFF. The CDR3 DNA follows: TGTGCCTGGGGTCCCCCCCTACGAGGATCGAGTGAAAAACTGTTTTTT. The chain couples TRBV30 to TRBJ1-4; D remains unclear. V gave up 5 bases and J gave up 7 bases, with 23 bases separating them. This CDR3 region has 16 residues. The germline gives CDR1 GTSNPN, CDR2 SVGIG (reference sequence). Full variable domain (outside the CDR3, taken from reference TRBV30 and TRBJ1-4): SQTIHQWPATLVQPVGSPLSLECTVEGTSNPNLYWYRQAAGRGLQLLFYSVGIGQISSEVPQNLSASRPQDRQFILSSKKLLLSDSGFYLCAWGPPLRGSSEKLFFGSGTQLSVL.

The V gene is TRBV6-5, the J gene TRBJ2-7; TRBD1 matches at 9 bases. V shed 5 bases and J 6 bases; nucleotides not matched to a gene: 8. The CDR3 spans 14 residues. Germline-derived CDR1 and CDR2 are MNHEY and SVGAGI. The CDR3 protein is CASSRTGASGEQYF. As DNA, the CDR3 is TGTGCCAGCAGTAGGACAGGGGCTTCCGGCGAGCAGTACTTC.

The chain links TRBV28 to TRBJ1-2, with 10 positions matching TRBD1. The J segment lost 3 bases and the V segment lost 7 bases, leaving 5 bases of the junction unmatched. Looked up from germline, CDR1 is MDHEN and CDR2 is SYDVKM. The CDR3 spans 14 residues. The CDR3 sequence: CASTWTGGDYGYTF. CDR3 nucleotides: TGTGCCAGCACCTGGACAGGGGGGGACTATGGCTACACCTTC.

This clone showed up just a few times. The CDR3: CASSQEGAGGLYGYTF. CDR3 nucleotide sequence: TGCGCCAGCAGCCAAGAGGGAGCAGGGGGCCTGTATGGCTACACCTTC. The chain uses TRBV4-3 and TRBJ1-2, with 8 bases aligning to TRBD1. Germline CDR1 and CDR2: LGHNA and YSLEER. The CDR3 has 16 residues. The ends lost 0 bases at V and 5 bases at J; junction bases unmatched: 8.

This clone occurred a few times. The V and J genes are TRBV9 and TRBJ2-5, with 9 positions matching TRBD1. The V gene end was trimmed by 3 bases and the J gene end by 7 bases; junction bases not matched to a gene: 7. The CDR3 runs to 14 residues. Germline CDR1 SGDLS, CDR2 YYNGEE. In DNA form, the CDR3 reads TGTGCCAGCAGCGCAGGACAGGGGCACGGGACCCAGTACTTC. This codes for CASSAGQGHGTQYF.

The CDR3 loop is CASSQTGSGYTF. The CDR3 region has the DNA TGTGCCAGCAGTCAGACAGGGTCTGGCTACACCTTC. The J gene is TRBJ1-2, the V gene TRBV6-5; 7 bases are shared with TRBD1. The CDR3 extends over 12 amino acids. The germline gives CDR1 MNHEY, CDR2 SVGAGI. With V trimmed by 5 bases and J by 7 bases, 4 bases remained unmatched.